The 10 T cell receptor beta chains given below trace back to one sample, sequenced in a study of cytomegalovirus exposure and HLA in healthy donors. PCR primers comprised 60 Vbeta and 13 Jbeta primers. Sequencing used immunoSEQ multiplex PCR; TCRdb keeps in-frame clones, though not all of them. Found here are more than 150,000 clones, 65% to 85% of them singletons; the top ten hold around 1.4%. Sample: PBMCs. These receptors were taken from a girl aged 5-17 years in good health and CMV-seropositive.

The rearrangement links TRBV13 to TRBJ1-4; 9 bases fit TRBD1. The CDR3 has 14 amino acids. CDR1 PRHDT and CDR2 FYEKMQ come from the germline V gene (reference sequence). Losses at the gene ends were 4 bases for V and 7 bases for J; bases not matched to a gene: 4. The CDR3 region is CASSYRGQGEKLFF. The CDR3 region has the DNA TGTGCCAGCAGCTACAGGGGGCAGGGTGAAAAACTGTTTTTT.

J is TRBJ1-2 and V is TRBV10-3; 7 nucleotides line up with TRBD1. The germline V gene has CDR1 ENHRY and CDR2 SYGVKD. The CDR3 totals 14 residues. The J segment lost 3 bases and the V segment lost 6 bases, leaving 7 bases of the junction unmatched. The CDR3 sequence is CAISTRGMDYGYTF. CDR3 DNA: TGTGCCATCAGCACCAGGGGGATGGACTATGGCTACACCTTC.

This sequence joins TRBV15 and TRBJ2-5; TRBD1 matches at 9 bases. Germline V gene lookup returns CDR1 LNHNV and CDR2 YYDKDF (reference sequence). The V and J ends lost 2 bases and 7 bases, in that order; junction bases with no gene match: 14. The CDR3 loop spans 17 amino acids. DNA of the CDR3: TGTGCCACCAGCAGACCTGGGACAGGGACGACGGGGGGGACCCAGTACTTC. Translating it yields CATSRPGTGTTGGTQYF. Based on the CDR3 plus reference TRBV15 and TRBJ2-5, the full variable domain is DAMVIQNPRYQVTQFGKPVTLSCSQTLNHNVMYWYQQKSSQAPKLLFHYYDKDFNNEADTPDNFQSRRPNTSFCFLDIRSPGLGDTAMYLCATSRPGTGTTGGTQYFGPGTRLLVL.

The chain is built from TRBV27 and TRBJ1-1; D is perhaps TRBD1 (5 bases). The V and J ends lost 7 bases and 2 bases respectively, with 20 bases between them. The CDR3 runs to 16 residues. Germline V gene data show CDR1 as MNHEY and CDR2 as SMNVEV (reference sequence). CDR3 sequence (DNA): TGTGCCAGCAACCGACGGCCAGGGAATCTAAACACTGAAGCTTTCTTT. It codes for CASNRRPGNLNTEAFF.

This clone was picked up one time. The V gene is TRBV6-1, the J gene TRBJ2-1; D is unclear. The CDR3 has 17 residues. Germline CDR1 is MNHNS and CDR2 is SASEGT. V lost 3 bases to trimming and J lost 2 bases, with 17 bases between them. Written as DNA, the CDR3 is TGTGCCAGCAGTGATCGTCTCCTTAGGAGCACCTACAATGAGCAGTTCTTC. It translates to CASSDRLLRSTYNEQFF.

The chain uses TRBV9 and TRBJ2-3; 9 bases are shared with TRBD1. J lost 5 bases, V lost 1 base, and 5 bases had no gene match. Germline-derived CDR1 and CDR2 are SGDLS and YYNGEE. The CDR3 is 15 residues long. CDR3 sequence reads: CASSVRGQGGDTQYF. CDR3 bases: TGTGCCAGCAGCGTACGGGGACAGGGAGGAGATACGCAGTATTTT.

The genes are TRBV5-6 and TRBJ2-5; D possibly corresponds to TRBD1 (6 bases). The germline V gene has CDR1 SGHDT and CDR2 YYEEEE. The V gene lost 0 bases and the J gene lost 4 bases, with 7 bases spanning the gap. The CDR3 covers 13 residues. The CDR3 protein is CASSLVRGETQYF. The CDR3 bases are TGTGCCAGCAGCTTGGTCAGGGGAGAGACCCAGTACTTC. The complete variable domain, with remaining parts taken from reference TRBV5-6 and TRBJ2-5, reads DAGVTQSPTHLIKTRGQQVTLRCSPKSGHDTVSWYQQALGQGPQFIFQYYEEEERQRGNFPDRFSGHQFPNYSSELNVNALLLGDSALYLCASSLVRGETQYFGPGTRLLVL.

This sequence joins TRBV5-6 and TRBJ2-5, with a weak D call TRBD2 (5 bases). There are 13 residues in the CDR3. Germline CDR1 reads SGHDT; CDR2 reads YYEEEE. Trimming cost V 6 bases and J 3 bases, with 12 bases left between them. This CDR3 is CASTYGMEETQYF. The CDR3 DNA sequence: TGTGCCAGCACATACGGGATGGAAGAGACCCAGTACTTC.

The table lists this clone with a few counts. The rearrangement joins TRBV4-3 to TRBJ2-7; tentative D call: TRBD1 (6 bases). There are 14 residues in the CDR3. The V and J ends lost 1 base and 3 bases respectively, with 10 bases between them. From germline, CDR1 is LGHNA and CDR2 YSLEER. CDR3 nucleotides: TGCGCCAGCAGCCAAGCCGGGACAATCTACGAGCAGTACTTC. This encodes CASSQAGTIYEQYF.

CDR3 protein: CASRAPGTGIYGYTF. The CDR3 DNA reads TGTGCCAGCAGAGCACCCGGGACAGGGATCTATGGCTACACCTTC. J is TRBJ1-2 and V is TRBV27; TRBD1 agrees at 9 bases. V trimming: 6 bases; J trimming: 4 bases; junction bases outside the gene matches: 9. This CDR3 has 15 amino acids. CDR1 is MNHEY, CDR2 SMNVEV, per germline (reference sequence).